These 4 T cell receptor beta chains originate from one sample sequenced in a study of T cell responses to AZD1222 COVID-19 vaccine. Method: immunoSEQ multiplex PCR; TCRdb's copy keeps in-frame clones and lacks some. Of 140,000 or so clones listed, about 90% were seen once; the top ten hold roughly 4%. The sample consisted of peripheral blood, taken 28 days after the second AZD1222 dose. All receptors come from an adult who received the AZD1222 COVID-19 vaccine.

This chain joins TRBV11-3 and TRBJ2-1; TRBD1 is a possible D gene (6 bases). CDR3 length: 14 amino acids. V lost 4 bases, J lost 6 bases, and 13 bases lay in between. The germline CDR1 and CDR2 sequences are SGHNT and YENEEA. The CDR3: CASSWGTSGNEQFF. CDR3 coding DNA: TGTGCCAGCAGCTGGGGGACATCGGGCAATGAGCAGTTCTTC.

This chain links TRBV29-1 with TRBJ2-4; TRBD1 aligns across 7 bases. CDR1 and CDR2 (germline): SQVTM, ANQGSEA. The CDR3 extends over 15 amino acids. V shed 4 bases and J 2 bases; nucleotides not matched to a gene: 8. The CDR3 DNA is TGCAGCGTTGTTAGACAGGGCTTCTCCAAAAACATTCAGTACTTC. This gives the protein CSVVRQGFSKNIQYF. Full variable domain (remainder filled in from reference TRBV29-1 and TRBJ2-4): SAVISQKPSRDICQRGTSLTIQCQVDSQVTMMFWYRQQPGQSLTLIATANQGSEATYESGFVIDKFPISRPNLTFSTLTVSNMSPEDSSIYLCSVVRQGFSKNIQYFGAGTRLSVL.

V and J are TRBV5-1 and TRBJ1-6; TRBD1 aligns across 9 bases. CDR1 and CDR2 from the germline V gene are SGHRS and YFSETQ. V was clipped by 0 bases and J by 6 bases; unmatched bases: 1. This CDR3 has 15 residues. CDR3 in DNA: TGCGCCAGCAGCTTGGGGGGACAGGGTAATTCACCCCTCCACTTT. It is translated as CASSLGGQGNSPLHF.

The V gene is TRBV6-4, the J gene TRBJ1-1; 7 bases line up with TRBD1. Germline values: CDR1 MRHNA, CDR2 SNTAGT. The junction had 13 bases not matched to a gene; V was cut back by 6 bases and J by 0 bases. This CDR3 spans 17 amino acids. CDR3 protein: CASSDQDRAPMNTEAFF. The CDR3 bases are TGTGCCAGCAGCGACCAAGACAGGGCCCCGATGAACACTGAAGCTTTCTTT.